A single sample is the source of the 18 T cell receptor beta chains below, sequenced in a study of T cell changes during pregnancy in multiple sclerosis. Sequencing was performed with immunoSEQ multiplex PCR; in TCRdb, only in-frame clones are kept and a portion is missing. The sample consists of tens of thousands of clones, 85% to 95% of them appearing once. The sequencing used CD8+ T cells from peripheral blood mononuclear cells, collected before pregnancy. The receptors were sampled from a female donor with multiple sclerosis, enrolled in a pregnancy study.

The chain combines TRBV6-1 with TRBJ1-5, with 7 bases matching TRBD1. The CDR3 contains 15 residues. J was trimmed by 0 bases and V by 8 bases; bases with no gene match: 7. The germline V gene encodes CDR1 MNHNS and CDR2 SASEGT. In DNA, the CDR3 is TGTGCCAGCTACGACAGGGCATATAGCAATCAGCCCCAGCATTTT. Protein: CASYDRAYSNQPQHF.

V is TRBV6-5 and J is TRBJ2-3, with D possibly being TRBD1 (6 bases). This CDR3 is built from 12 residues. Germline V gene data show CDR1 as MNHEY and CDR2 as SVGAGI. The V gene lost 6 bases and the J gene lost 6 bases, with 10 bases spanning the gap. The CDR3 DNA sequence: TGTGCCAGCAGACAGGGTGGGGATACGCAGTATTTT. It translates to CASRQGGDTQYF.

This chain joins TRBV5-4 and TRBJ1-1; weak D call: TRBD1 (5 bases). V gave up 4 bases and J gave up 0 bases, with 7 bases separating them. This CDR3 contains 13 residues. CDR1 is SGHNT, CDR2 YYREEE, per germline (reference sequence). Here the CDR3 DNA reads TGTGCCAGCAGCGGGGCCATGAACACTGAAGCTTTCTTT. This gives the protein CASSGAMNTEAFF.

J is TRBJ2-7 and V is TRBV10-3; possible D gene TRBD2, 5 bases. The CDR3 contains 14 residues. The germline V gene has CDR1 ENHRY and CDR2 SYGVKD. Between the trimmed V and J ends, which lost 5 bases and 3 bases, there was a span of 14 bases. The CDR3 protein is CAISPPSAGYEQYF. CDR3 in DNA: TGTGCCATCAGTCCCCCCTCGGCGGGCTACGAGCAGTACTTC.

The chain uses TRBV6-5 and TRBJ2-1; the match to TRBD1 covers 7 bases. V gave up 6 bases and J gave up 6 bases; unmatched junction bases: 8. Germline V gene lookup returns CDR1 MNHEY and CDR2 SVGAGI. The CDR3 runs 14 residues. The CDR3 spells CASSPTQGTNEQFF. The CDR3, as DNA: TGTGCCAGCAGCCCCACACAGGGGACCAATGAGCAGTTCTTC.

J is TRBJ2-2 and V is TRBV9; D is unresolved. V lost 3 bases and J 7 bases, leaving 10 bases between the germline ends. Per the germline V gene, CDR1 is SGDLS and CDR2 is YYNGEE. The CDR3 is made up of 13 amino acids. The CDR3 spells CASSEPPHGELFF. In DNA form, the CDR3 reads TGTGCCAGCAGCGAGCCCCCCCACGGGGAGCTGTTTTTT.

V and J are TRBV7-9 and TRBJ2-3; TRBD2 aligns across 10 bases. Trimming removed 4 bases from V and 6 bases from J; junction bases left unmatched: 7. Germline V gene sequence: CDR1 SEHNR, CDR2 FQNEAQ (reference sequence). This CDR3 has 15 residues. The CDR3 bases are TGTGCCAGCAGCTCATTTAGCGGGAGGTCGGATACGCAGTATTTT. Translated, it gives CASSSFSGRSDTQYF. The full variable domain, rest sourced from reference TRBV7-9 and TRBJ2-3, is DTGVSQNPRHKITKRGQNVTFRCDPISEHNRLYWYRQTLGQGPEFLTYFQNEAQLEKSRLLSDRFSAERPKGSFSTLEIQRTEQGDSAMYLCASSSFSGRSDTQYFGPGTRLTVL.

This chain connects TRBV14 to TRBJ1-2; D is possibly TRBD1 (5 bases). V shed 1 base and J shed 4 bases, with 7 bases lying between them. This CDR3 has 13 amino acids. Germline V gene sequence: CDR1 SGHDN, CDR2 FVKESK. CDR3 protein: CASSQGGVYGYTF. The CDR3 region has the DNA TGTGCCAGCAGCCAAGGGGGCGTCTATGGCTACACCTTC.

This chain uses TRBV28 with TRBJ2-7; 7 positions match TRBD2. Germline CDR1 MDHEN, CDR2 SYDVKM. Trimming at V came to 0 bases and at J to 6 bases, leaving 5 bases not matched to a gene. The CDR3 is 14 amino acids. The CDR3 DNA sequence: TGTGCCAGCAGTTTATGGCTAGCGGTGGTCGAGCAGTACTTC. This codes for CASSLWLAVVEQYF.

This clone was detected a few times. This chain links TRBV13 with TRBJ2-7, with 7 bases lining up with TRBD1. Trimming at V came to 5 bases and at J to 7 bases, leaving 8 bases not matched to a gene. Germline CDR1 reads PRHDT; CDR2 reads FYEKMQ (reference sequence). The CDR3 contains 13 residues. For the CDR3, the DNA is TGTGCCAGCAGCGGATCACAGGGGAAAGAGCAGTACTTC. Translating gives CASSGSQGKEQYF.

The chain links TRBV5-4 to TRBJ2-2; D not resolved. The CDR3 is 14 residues long. CDR1 and CDR2 (germline): SGHNT, YYREEE (reference sequence). V lost 0 bases and J 1 base, leaving 4 bases between the germline ends. DNA for the CDR3: TGTGCCAGCAGCTTGGCAGGGAACACCGGGGAGCTGTTTTTT. Its translation is CASSLAGNTGELFF.

This sequence joins TRBV27 and TRBJ2-1; D unclear. Germline-derived CDR1 and CDR2 are MNHEY and SMNVEV (reference sequence). CDR3 size: 15 residues. V was pared by 2 bases and J by 0 bases, with 8 bases between. This CDR3 is CASSLDGSSYNEQFF. The CDR3 nucleotides read TGTGCCAGCAGTTTAGATGGTAGCTCCTACAATGAGCAGTTCTTC.

The chain couples TRBV5-4 to TRBJ2-7, with D perhaps TRBD2 (6 bases). CDR1 and CDR2 from the germline V gene are SGHNT and YYREEE (reference sequence). With 0 bases removed from V and 2 bases from J, the gap between germline ends came to 18 bases. The CDR3 is 17 residues long. CDR3 sequence reads: CASSLALRRDGAYEQYF. CDR3 nucleotides: TGTGCCAGCAGCTTGGCCCTAAGGCGGGATGGGGCCTACGAGCAGTACTTC.

The rearrangement uses TRBV9 and TRBJ2-4; 8 bases are shared with TRBD1. The CDR3 sequence is 13 residues long. Germline assignment: CDR1 SGDLS and CDR2 YYNGEE. V lost 3 bases to trimming and J lost 9 bases; unmatched junction nucleotides: 5. The CDR3 spells CASSAGQGGIQYF. The CDR3 region has the DNA TGTGCCAGCAGCGCTGGACAGGGAGGCATTCAGTACTTC. Looking up the rest from reference TRBV9 and TRBJ2-4 gives the full variable domain: DSGVTQTPKHLITATGQRVTLRCSPRSGDLSVYWYQQSLDQGLQFLIQYYNGEERAKGNILERFSAQQFPDLHSELNLSSLELGDSALYFCASSAGQGGIQYFGAGTRLSVL.

The rearrangement joins TRBV6-5 to TRBJ2-5; TRBD1 is a possible D gene (6 bases). V was cut by 6 bases and J by 5 bases, with 19 bases left in between. CDR3 length equals 15 residues. Germline CDR1 is MNHEY and CDR2 is SVGAGI. The CDR3 DNA reads TGTGCCAGCAGCCCTTCGACAACAGGGTTTGAGACCCAGTACTTC. Translating it yields CASSPSTTGFETQYF.

The rearrangement links TRBV28 to TRBJ2-1; D uncertain. Trimming stripped 3 bases from V and 7 bases from J, with 7 bases between. This CDR3 is built from 12 residues. Germline lookup yields CDR1 MDHEN and CDR2 SYDVKM. The CDR3 DNA reads TGTGCCAGCAGTTTCGTATTGAATGAGCAGTTCTTC. Amino acid sequence: CASSFVLNEQFF.

The chain employs TRBV4-1 and TRBJ1-4, with D perhaps matching TRBD1 (6 bases). The CDR3 runs 20 residues. V dropped 1 base and J dropped 4 bases, with 25 bases sitting between them. Germline V gene sequence: CDR1 MGHRA, CDR2 YSYEKL. Written as DNA, the CDR3 is TGCGCCAGCAGCCAAGTGCCGTCCGCCACAGGGCTCCAACTTAATGAAAAACTGTTTTTT. Its translation: CASSQVPSATGLQLNEKLFF.

This chain links TRBV5-1 with TRBJ2-1; tentative D call: TRBD2 (5 bases). V lost 7 bases and J lost 5, with 10 bases in between. The CDR3 consists of 12 residues. The V gene's germline CDR1 is SGHRS and CDR2 YFSETQ. This chain's CDR3 is CASRLADNEQFF. The CDR3, as DNA: TGCGCCAGCCGGCTAGCAGACAATGAGCAGTTCTTC.